This paragraph reports one T cell receptor (beta chain). The sample comes from a study of radiotherapy plus CTLA-4 blockade in lung cancer. Data came from immunoSEQ multiplex PCR; TCRdb stores just in-frame clones and leaves some out. The repertoire holds approximately 80,000 clones, with nearly 75% as singletons. V was pared by 4 bases and J by 8 bases, with 5 bases of the junction left unmatched. Germline V gene data show CDR1 as SGHTS and CDR2 as YDEGEE. This CDR3 region has 13 residues. This sequence joins TRBV5-8 and TRBJ2-4, with 8 positions matching TRBD2. The receptor comes from a human donor with non-small cell lung cancer whose response to radiotherapy plus ipilimumab could not be evaluated. This specimen consisted of peripheral blood, obtained from a patient treated with radiotherapy plus ipilimumab. CDR3 coding DNA: TGTGCCAGCAGCGCGCTCGGGGGGGACATTCAGTACTTC. This gives the protein CASSALGGDIQYF. The variable domain in full, completed from reference TRBV5-8 and TRBJ2-4, reads EAGVTQSPTHLIKTRGQQATLRCSPISGHTSVYWYQQALGLGLQFLLWYDEGEERNRGNFPPRFSGRQFPNYSSELNVNALELEDSALYLCASSALGGDIQYFGAGTRLSVL.